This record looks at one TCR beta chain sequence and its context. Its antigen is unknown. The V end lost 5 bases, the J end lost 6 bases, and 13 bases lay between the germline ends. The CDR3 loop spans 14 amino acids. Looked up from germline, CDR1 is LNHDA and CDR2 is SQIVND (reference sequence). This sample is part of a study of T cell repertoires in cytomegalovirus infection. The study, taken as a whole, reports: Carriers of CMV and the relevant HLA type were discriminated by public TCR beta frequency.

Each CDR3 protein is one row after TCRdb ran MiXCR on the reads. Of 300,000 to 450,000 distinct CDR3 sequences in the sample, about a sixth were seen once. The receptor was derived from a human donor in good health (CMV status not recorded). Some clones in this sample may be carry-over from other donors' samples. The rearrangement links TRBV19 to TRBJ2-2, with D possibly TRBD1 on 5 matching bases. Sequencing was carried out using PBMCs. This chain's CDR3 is CASSAVGVAGELFF. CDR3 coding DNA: TGTGCCAGTAGTGCTGTAGGGGTGGCCGGGGAGCTGTTTTTT.